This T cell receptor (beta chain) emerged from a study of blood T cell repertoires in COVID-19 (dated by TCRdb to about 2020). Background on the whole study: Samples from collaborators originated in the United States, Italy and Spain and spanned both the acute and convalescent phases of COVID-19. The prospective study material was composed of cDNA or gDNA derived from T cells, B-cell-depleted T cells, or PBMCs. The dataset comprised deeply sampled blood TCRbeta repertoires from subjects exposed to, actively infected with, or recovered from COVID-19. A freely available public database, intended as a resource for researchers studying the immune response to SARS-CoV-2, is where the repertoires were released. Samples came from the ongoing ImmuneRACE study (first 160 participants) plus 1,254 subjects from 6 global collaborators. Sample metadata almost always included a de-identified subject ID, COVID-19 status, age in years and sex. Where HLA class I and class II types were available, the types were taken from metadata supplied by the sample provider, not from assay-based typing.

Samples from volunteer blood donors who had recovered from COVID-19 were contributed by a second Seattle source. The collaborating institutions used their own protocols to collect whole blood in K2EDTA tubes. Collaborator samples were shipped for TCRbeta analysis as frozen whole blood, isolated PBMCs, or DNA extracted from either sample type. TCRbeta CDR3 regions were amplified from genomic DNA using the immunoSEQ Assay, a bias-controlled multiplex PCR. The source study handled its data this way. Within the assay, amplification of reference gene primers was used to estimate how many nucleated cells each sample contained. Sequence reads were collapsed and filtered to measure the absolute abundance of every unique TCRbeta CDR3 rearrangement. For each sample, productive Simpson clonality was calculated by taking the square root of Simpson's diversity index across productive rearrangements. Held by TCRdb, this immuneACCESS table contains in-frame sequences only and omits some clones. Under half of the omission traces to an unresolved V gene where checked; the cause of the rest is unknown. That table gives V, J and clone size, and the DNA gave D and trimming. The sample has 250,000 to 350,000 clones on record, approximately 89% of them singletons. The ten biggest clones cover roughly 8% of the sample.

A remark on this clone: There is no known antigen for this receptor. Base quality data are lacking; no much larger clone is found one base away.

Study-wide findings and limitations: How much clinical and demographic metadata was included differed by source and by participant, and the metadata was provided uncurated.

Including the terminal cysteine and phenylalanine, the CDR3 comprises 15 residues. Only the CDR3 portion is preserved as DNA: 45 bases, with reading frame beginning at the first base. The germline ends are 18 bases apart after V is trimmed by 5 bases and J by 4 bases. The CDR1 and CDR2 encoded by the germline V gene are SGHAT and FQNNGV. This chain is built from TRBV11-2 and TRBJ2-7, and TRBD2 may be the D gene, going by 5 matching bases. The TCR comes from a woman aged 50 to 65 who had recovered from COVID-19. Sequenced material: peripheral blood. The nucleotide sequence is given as TGTGCCAGCAGCCAAACGGACGGAGGACGATACGAGCAGTACTTC. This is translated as CASSQTDGGRYEQYF.